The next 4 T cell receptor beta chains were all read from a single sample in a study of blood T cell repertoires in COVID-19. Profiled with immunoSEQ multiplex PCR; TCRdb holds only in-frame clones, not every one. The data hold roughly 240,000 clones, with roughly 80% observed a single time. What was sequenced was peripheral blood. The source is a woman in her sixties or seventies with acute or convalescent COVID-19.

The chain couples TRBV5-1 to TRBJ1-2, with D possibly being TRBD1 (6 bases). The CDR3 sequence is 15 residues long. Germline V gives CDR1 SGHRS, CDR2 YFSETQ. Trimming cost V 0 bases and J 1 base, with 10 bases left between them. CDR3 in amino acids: CASSLASGDNYGYTF. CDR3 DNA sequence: TGCGCCAGCAGCTTGGCTTCAGGGGATAACTATGGCTACACCTTC.

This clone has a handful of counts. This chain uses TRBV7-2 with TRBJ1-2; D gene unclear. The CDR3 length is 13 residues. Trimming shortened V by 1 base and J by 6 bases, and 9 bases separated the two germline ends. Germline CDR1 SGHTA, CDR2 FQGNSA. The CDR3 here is CASSLVGVDGYTF. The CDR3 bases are TGTGCCAGCAGCTTAGTCGGGGTAGATGGCTACACCTTC.

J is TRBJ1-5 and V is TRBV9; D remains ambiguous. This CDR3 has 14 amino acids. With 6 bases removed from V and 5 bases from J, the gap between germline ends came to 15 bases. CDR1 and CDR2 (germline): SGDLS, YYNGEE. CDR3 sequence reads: CASNNEGVHQPQHF. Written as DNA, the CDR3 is TGTGCCAGCAACAACGAGGGAGTCCATCAGCCCCAGCATTTT.

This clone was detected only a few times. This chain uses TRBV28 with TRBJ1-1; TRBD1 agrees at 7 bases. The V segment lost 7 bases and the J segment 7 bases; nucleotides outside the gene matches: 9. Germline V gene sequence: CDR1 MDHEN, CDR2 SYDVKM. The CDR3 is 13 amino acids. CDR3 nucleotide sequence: TGTGCCAGCACTGTAGGGGGCAGACGTGAAGCTTTCTTT. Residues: CASTVGGRREAFF.